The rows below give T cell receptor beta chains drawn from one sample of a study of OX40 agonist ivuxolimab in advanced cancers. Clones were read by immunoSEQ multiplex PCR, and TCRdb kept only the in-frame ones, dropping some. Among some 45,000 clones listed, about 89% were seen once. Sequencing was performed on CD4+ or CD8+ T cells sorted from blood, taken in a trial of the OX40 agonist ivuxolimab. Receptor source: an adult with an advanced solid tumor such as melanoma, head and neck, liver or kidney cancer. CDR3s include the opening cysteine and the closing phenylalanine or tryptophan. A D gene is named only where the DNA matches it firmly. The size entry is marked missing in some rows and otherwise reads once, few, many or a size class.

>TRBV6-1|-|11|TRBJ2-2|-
CASKKPRELFF
TGTGCCAGCAAGAAGCCACGGGAGCTGTTTTTT
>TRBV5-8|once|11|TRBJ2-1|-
CASSLVQGPFF
TGTGCCAGCAGCTTGGTACAGGGCCCGTTCTTC
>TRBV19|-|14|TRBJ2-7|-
CASSIWGSGYEQYF
TGTGCCAGTAGTATTTGGGGGTCGGGCTACGAGCAGTACTTC
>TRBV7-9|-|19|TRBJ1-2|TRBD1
CASSAGGHPGRFEGYGYTF
TGTGCCAGCAGCGCAGGGGGACACCCGGGGAGGTTCGAGGGCTATGGCTACACCTTC
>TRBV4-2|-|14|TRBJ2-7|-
CASSQDRVIYEQYF
TGTGCCAGCAGCCAAGACAGGGTTATCTACGAGCAGTACTTC
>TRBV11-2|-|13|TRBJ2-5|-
CASSLESWETQYF
TGTGCCAGCAGCTTAGAGTCCTGGGAGACCCAGTACTTC
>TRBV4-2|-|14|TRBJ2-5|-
CASSQVGIGETQYF
TGTGCCAGCAGCCAAGTTGGCATCGGAGAGACCCAGTACTTC
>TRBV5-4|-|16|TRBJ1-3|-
CASSLLGPYSGNTIYF
TGTGCCAGCAGCTTGTTAGGGCCTTACTCTGGAAACACCATATATTTT
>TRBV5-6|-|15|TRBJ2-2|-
CASSLESWDTGELFF
TGTGCCAGCAGCTTGGAGTCGTGGGACACCGGGGAGCTGTTTTTT
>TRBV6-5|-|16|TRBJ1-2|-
CASSYSRLQGSYGYTF
TGTGCCAGCAGTTACTCTCGCTTACAGGGTTCCTATGGCTACACCTTC
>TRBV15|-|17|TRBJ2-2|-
CATSRDPLTGNTGELFF
TGTGCCACCAGCAGAGATCCCTTAACAGGGAACACCGGGGAGCTGTTTTTT
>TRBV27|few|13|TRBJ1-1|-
CASSSLGTGVAFF
TGTGCCAGCAGTTCGTTGGGCACCGGGGTAGCTTTCTTT
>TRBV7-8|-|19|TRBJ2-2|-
CASSPRGLSKWSVSGELFF
TGTGCCAGCAGCCCCAGGGGATTATCCAAGTGGAGTGTGTCCGGGGAGCTGTTTTTT
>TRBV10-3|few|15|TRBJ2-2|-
CAISKTLVMEGELFF
TGTGCCATCAGTAAAACCCTAGTGATGGAAGGGGAGCTGTTTTTT
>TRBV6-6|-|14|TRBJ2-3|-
CASSLHPVTDTQYF
TGTGCCAGCAGCTTGCACCCGGTCACAGATACGCAGTATTTT
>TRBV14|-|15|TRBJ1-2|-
CASSHTLQDNYGYTF
TGTGCCAGCAGCCACACCCTACAGGATAACTATGGCTACACCTTC
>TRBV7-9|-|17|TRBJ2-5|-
CASSLAGRVGIQETQYF
TGTGCCAGCAGCTTAGCAGGACGGGTGGGGATCCAAGAGACCCAGTACTTC
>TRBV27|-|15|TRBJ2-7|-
CASSLKAGPTYEQYF
TGTGCCAGCAGTTTAAAGGCCGGACCTACCTACGAGCAGTACTTC
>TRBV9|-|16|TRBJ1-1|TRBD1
CASSASDRGVNTEAFF
TGTGCCAGCAGCGCCTCGGACAGGGGCGTGAACACTGAAGCTTTCTTT
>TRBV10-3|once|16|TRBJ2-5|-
CAISDSPTTNDGTQYF
TGTGCCATCAGTGATTCCCCGACGACAAACGACGGGACCCAGTACTTC
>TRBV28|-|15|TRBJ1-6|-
CASRSGRSLYSPLHF
TGTGCCAGCAGGTCGGGCAGGAGCCTTTATTCACCCCTCCACTTT
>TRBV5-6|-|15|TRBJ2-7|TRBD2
CASSPGLVGPYEQYF
TGTGCCAGCAGCCCCGGACTAGTGGGGCCCTACGAGCAGTACTTC
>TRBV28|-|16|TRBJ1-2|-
CASNEPQRGSNYGYTF
TGTGCCAGCAATGAACCCCAACGGGGGTCTAACTATGGCTACACCTTC
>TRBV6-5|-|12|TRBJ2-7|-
CASSVDSYEQYF
TGTGCCAGCAGTGTTGACAGCTACGAGCAGTACTTC
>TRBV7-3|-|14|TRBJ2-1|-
CASSLTGRVNEQFF
TGTGCCAGCAGCTTGACTGGGCGGGTCAATGAGCAGTTCTTC
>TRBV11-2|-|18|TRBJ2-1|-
CASSLDSSWGNSYNEQFF
TGTGCCAGCAGCTTAGATTCCTCGTGGGGAAACTCCTACAATGAGCAGTTCTTC
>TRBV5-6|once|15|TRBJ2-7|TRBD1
CASSLEQGVSYKQYF
TGTGCCAGCAGCTTGGAACAGGGGGTCTCCTACAAGCAGTACTTC
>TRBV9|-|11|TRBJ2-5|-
CASSSGFLQYF
TGTGCCAGCAGCTCTGGATTTTTGCAGTACTTC
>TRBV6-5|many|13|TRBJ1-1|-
CASSGGVSPEAFF
TGTGCCAGCAGTGGGGGGGTCTCGCCTGAGGCTTTCTTT
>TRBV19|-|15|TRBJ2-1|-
CASSSGRSSYNEQFF
TGTGCCAGTAGTAGTGGACGGTCTTCCTACAATGAGCAGTTCTTC
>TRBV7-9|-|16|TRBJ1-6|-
CASSGGSEGGNSPLHF
TGTGCCAGCAGCGGAGGCTCGGAGGGGGGGAATTCACCCCTCCACTTT
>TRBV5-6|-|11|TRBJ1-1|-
CASSLGSEAFF
TGTGCCAGCAGCTTGGGAAGTGAAGCTTTCTTT
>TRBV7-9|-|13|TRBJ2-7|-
CASSRQVSYEQYF
TGTGCCAGCAGCCGACAGGTTTCCTACGAGCAGTACTTC
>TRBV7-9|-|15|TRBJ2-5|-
CASTPGLGSQETQYF
TGTGCCAGCACCCCTGGCCTGGGCAGCCAAGAGACCCAGTACTTC
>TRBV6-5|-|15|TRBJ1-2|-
CASSSKGLLNYGYTF
TGTGCCAGCAGTTCGAAGGGTTTACTTAACTATGGCTACACCTTC
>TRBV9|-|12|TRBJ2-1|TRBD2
CASRGLGVEQFF
TGTGCCAGCAGGGGACTAGGGGTTGAGCAGTTCTTC
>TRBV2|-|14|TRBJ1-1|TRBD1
CASIHDRGYTEAFF
TGTGCCAGCATACACGACAGGGGATACACTGAAGCTTTCTTT
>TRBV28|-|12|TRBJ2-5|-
CASSLWRETQYF
TGTGCCAGCAGTTTATGGAGGGAGACCCAGTACTTC
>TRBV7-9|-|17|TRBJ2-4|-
CASSLRSSVLAKNIQYF
TGTGCCAGCAGCCTAAGATCTTCGGTCCTGGCCAAAAACATTCAGTACTTC
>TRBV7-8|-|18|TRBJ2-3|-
CASSLPVGGGDPTDTQYF
TGTGCCAGCAGCTTGCCAGTCGGGGGCGGGGATCCCACAGATACGCAGTATTTT
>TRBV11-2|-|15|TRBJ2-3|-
CASSAAGRRLNTQYF
TGTGCCAGCAGCGCAGCAGGCCGTCGCCTAAATACGCAGTATTTT
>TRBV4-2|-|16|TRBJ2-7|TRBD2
CASSQSISGVYYEQYF
TGTGCCAGCAGCCAATCGATTAGCGGGGTCTACTACGAGCAGTACTTC
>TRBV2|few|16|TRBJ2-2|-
CASIRSEGTDTGELFF
TGTGCCAGCATACGATCGGAGGGCACGGACACCGGGGAGCTGTTTTTT
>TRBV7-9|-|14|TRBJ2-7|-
CASSPPTSSYEQYF
TGTGCCAGCAGCCCCCCCACTAGCTCCTACGAGCAGTACTTC
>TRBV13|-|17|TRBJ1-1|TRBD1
CASSLSPGTGDDTEAFF
TGTGCCAGCAGCCTTTCCCCCGGGACAGGGGACGACACTGAAGCTTTCTTT
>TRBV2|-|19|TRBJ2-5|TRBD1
CASSAGQETHFQELLTQYF
TGTGCCAGCAGCGCGGGACAGGAGACACACTTTCAAGAGTTGTTGACCCAGTACTTC
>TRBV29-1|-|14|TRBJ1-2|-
CSVVGFGTSYGYTF
TGCAGCGTTGTGGGGTTTGGAACGTCCTATGGCTACACCTTC
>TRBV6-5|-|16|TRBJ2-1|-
CASSYFVSSSYNEQFF
TGTGCCAGCAGTTACTTCGTTAGTAGCTCCTACAATGAGCAGTTCTTC
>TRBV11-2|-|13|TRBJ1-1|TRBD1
CASSQGGYTEAFF
TGTGCCAGCAGCCAGGGGGGGTACACTGAAGCTTTCTTT
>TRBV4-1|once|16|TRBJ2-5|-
CASSQVWLAGQETQYF
TGCGCCAGCAGCCAAGTTTGGCTCGCCGGTCAAGAGACCCAGTACTTC
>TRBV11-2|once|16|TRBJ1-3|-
CASSLGEWGSGNTIYF
TGTGCCAGCAGCCTAGGGGAGTGGGGTTCTGGAAACACCATATATTTT
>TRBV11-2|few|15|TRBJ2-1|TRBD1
CASSPGDRGSDEQFF
TGTGCCAGCAGCCCCGGGGACAGGGGGAGCGATGAGCAGTTCTTC
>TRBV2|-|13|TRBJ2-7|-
CASSGPMGYEQYF
TGTGCCAGCAGTGGACCGATGGGCTACGAGCAGTACTTC
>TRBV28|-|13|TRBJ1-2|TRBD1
CASSLDRGYGYTF
TGTGCCAGCAGTTTGGACAGGGGATATGGCTACACCTTC
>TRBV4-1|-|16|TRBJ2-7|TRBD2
CASSQGVGLVVHEQYF
TGCGCCAGCAGCCAAGGGGTGGGACTAGTGGTCCACGAGCAGTACTTC
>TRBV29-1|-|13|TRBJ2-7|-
CSVEADVSYEQYF
TGCAGCGTTGAAGCTGACGTCTCCTACGAGCAGTACTTC
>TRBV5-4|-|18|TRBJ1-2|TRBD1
CASSLAGQGALINYGYTF
TGTGCCAGCAGCTTGGCCGGACAGGGGGCGCTTATAAACTATGGCTACACCTTC
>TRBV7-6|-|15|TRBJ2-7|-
CASSLEVGIAYEQYF
TGTGCCAGCAGCTTAGAAGTCGGGATTGCCTACGAGCAGTACTTC
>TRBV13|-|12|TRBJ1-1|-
CASSLVGTEAFF
TGTGCCAGCAGCTTAGTTGGCACTGAAGCTTTCTTT